This T cell receptor (beta chain) was captured by sequencing in a study of cytomegalovirus exposure and HLA in healthy donors (dated by TCRdb to between 2016 and 2019). Some background on the complete study: An earlier analysis of approximately 640 of the donors reported approximately 290 Gb of sequence data and 117 million unique TCR beta sequences from about 180 million T cells. An early release that covered 500 to 800 HLA-typed donors contained approximately 300 gigabases of sequencing data and roughly 84 million unique TCR sequences. Of the 350 to 450 genotyped donors, 81% were placed in the genetic ancestry cluster associated with self-reported Caucasian donors. The study aimed to test whether cataloging public T cell receptors could reveal signatures of past pathogen exposure. The study profiled the T cell repertoires of some 610 subjects by immunosequencing and related them to cytomegalovirus serostatus. Along with the approximately 700-subject first cohort, a separate validation cohort of over a hundred different subjects was used. To predict cytomegalovirus infection status, the study combined high-throughput TCR immunosequencing, statistical association of individual TCRs with disease status, and machine learning. In a later analysis, previously published TCR beta repertoires from several hundred donors were re-analyzed and high-resolution HLA genotyping was added so that TCR occurrence patterns could be studied. In the later analysis, no new phenotypic data were used to find candidate immune exposures; instead, reliance was placed on TCR beta sequences and their occurrence across donors. An earlier analysis of 587 of the donors used high-throughput TCR beta sequencing to judge whether each TCR beta V gene segment behaved as functional or pseudogenic. Donor age, sex, ethnicity and CMV serostatus were compiled alongside the repertoire data. Genome-wide SNP genotypes for about 60% of the roughly 670 donors were used in a later genetic analysis, which treated that subset as a discovery cohort. Every discovery cohort repertoire had been produced on one sequencing platform. Class I and class II HLA loci were covered by the typing at four-digit resolution. Typing coverage varied by locus: about 629-640 donors for A, B, C, DRB1 and DQB1; more than 500 for DQA1; more than 600 for DPA1; 400 to 480 for DPB1. About five DR-DQ haplotypes were treated as single units for association and clustering because of strong linkage in the cohort. On average, approximately 250,000 unique TCR beta nucleotide sequences were sequenced per donor among about 400 genotyped donors of the cohort, with 15% to 20% of those sequences being non-productive. Study-level results and caveats: A few of the identified cytomegalovirus-associated TCR beta chains were confirmed in vitro to be specific for cytomegalovirus antigens. Compared with equally common non-associated chains, HLA-associated TCR beta chains in a later analysis were more clonally expanded and had lower generation probabilities. Some IMGT-functional V segments, including TRBV6-2 and TRBV6-3, could not be told apart with the 87-base-pair reads, so those segments were excluded. The cohort was sequenced for TCR beta chains only, and without alpha or paired-chain data the features that could be detected were limited. A further reported finding was that TCR beta sequences accurately predicted the HLA-A and HLA-B alleles for most subjects in the first cohort. Assigning TCR associations to individual alleles was difficult when HLA alleles, especially DR and DQ, strongly co-occurred. CMV serostatus was the only immune exposure information available for the cohort. According to a later analysis, TCR association rates differed among HLA loci, with DRB1 alleles showing the most associated TCRs and HLA-C alleles showing the fewest. Linkage disequilibrium might explain the correlated functional status among segregating V segments, but an unknown experimental factor could not be excluded. Around 16 rarely observed V segments, including chromosome 9 orphons, were excluded from the earlier analysis of approximately 500 of the donors because counts were too low. Cytomegalovirus status was reported to be diagnosed by the classifier with high specificity and sensitivity in both the original and validation cohorts. A later analysis found that most CMV-associated TCR beta chains appeared HLA-restricted, with HLA associations seemingly driven largely by CMV exposure. The presence/absence analyses assumed that sequencing depth was roughly uniform across donors, and that assumption may not be true. Compared with the approximately 670-donor mean, donors in an Asian-associated ancestry cluster had fewer N-insertions in productive TCRs, according to a later genetic analysis. Because HLA typing was missing for some donors at each locus, association tests included only the typed subset. A total of 164 TCR beta chains were listed by the study as associated with cytomegalovirus. Across donors, most TCR sequences were observed very rarely, whereas some public TCRs were present in many individuals. A later analysis associated about 18,000 TCR beta sequences with specific HLA alleles at a false discovery rate of 0.05. An earlier analysis of approximately 530 of the donors showed that most TCR beta V segments appeared in productive rearrangements either about 87% or about 30% of the time, which broadly matched IMGT annotations. The authors suggested that the approach could potentially be extended to other disease states and immunological phenotypes. According to a later analysis, parvovirus B19, influenza, CMV and Epstein-Barr virus appeared linked to several top co-occurrence clusters. A cluster of highly shared sequence variants was judged likely to be a technical artifact of the sequencing pipeline. V-gene and J-gene trimming of TCR beta chains was associated with a missense DCLRE1C variant in a later genetic analysis, and the association was replicated in an independent cohort.

The cohort comprised several hundred healthy bone marrow donors. At the time of sampling, every cohort member was nominally healthy, though immune exposures that went unrecorded were likely present. The donor tested CMV seronegative, placing the donor among the approximately 360 seronegative members of the cohort. A peripheral blood sample was provided by each donor, and peripheral blood mononuclear cells were used for TCR beta sequencing. Genomic DNA was extracted from the blood cell samples with the Qiagen DNeasy Blood Extraction Kit. About this clone: Its antigen remains undetermined. No much larger clonotype is one base removed from it; base qualities were not supplied.

Reading the germline V gene gives CDR1 SGHVS and CDR2 FQNEAQ. From the cysteine through the phenylalanine, the CDR3 covers 19 amino acids. The retained sequence is limited to the CDR3, 57 bases, with the frame set at the first base. Unmatched junction bases come to 13, with V trimmed by 4 bases and J by 0 bases. Libraries were constructed by the immunoSEQ multiplex PCR assay. The multiplex PCR relied on a mix of 60 forward primers for TCR Vbeta segments and 13 reverse primers for TCR Jbeta segments. Amplification of the CDR3 region of rearranged TCR beta genes was performed with a multiplex PCR assay on genomic DNA. Amplified TCR beta libraries were sequenced as 87-base-pair reads on the Illumina HiSeq System. The paper's data handling went like this. In a later analysis, approximately 74 million unique TCR beta chains were counted across the 500 to 700 repertoires, and some 10 million of these chains were shared by at least two donors. Raw reads were error-corrected and collapsed into unique sequences by a nearest-neighbor algorithm in which closely related sequences were merged to remove PCR and sequencing errors. CDR3 sequences were aligned to IMGT reference sequences to assign V, D and J gene segments. For a sequence to be retained, a match of at least six nucleotides to both a V gene segment and a J gene segment was required. Rearrangements were called productive when the CDR3 lacked stop codons and stayed in frame with V and J; all others were non-productive. CDR3 was defined by IMGT convention, running from the second conserved V-encoded cysteine to the conserved J-encoded phenylalanine. The earlier analysis of some 550 of the donors excluded any sequence lacking an unambiguous match to a single V gene segment. In an earlier analysis of about 590 of the donors, a V segment was called functional when productive rearrangements were above 56.7%, and segregating when the standard deviation between donors exceeded 5%. To diagnose cytomegalovirus status from the catalog of TCR beta chain sequences, a statistical classification framework was built. A later analysis assigned V and J genes by comparing TCR nucleotide sequences with IMGT/GENE-DB human TR gene sequences. A later analysis assigned CDR3 sequences and most-parsimonious VDJ recombination scenarios with the TCRdist pipeline. In a later analysis, each TCR beta chain was defined by its CDR3 amino acid sequence together with its V-gene family, and reads lacking a unique V-gene family were excluded. To address suspected cross-contamination and a sequencing artifact, a later analysis removed approximately 600 highly shared, low-generation-probability nucleotide sequences. In a later analysis, a clonal expansion index for each public chain was calculated from normalized within-repertoire ranks of inferred template counts. A later analysis computed generation probabilities with a VDJ recombination model fitted to out-of-frame rearrangements, and checked the results against IGoR. In a later analysis, TCR-TCR, TCR-HLA and TCR-CMV co-occurrence was scored with hypergeometric tests, and a repertoire-size bias correction was applied to TCR pairs. To estimate false discovery rates, a later analysis permuted the HLA or CMV assignments 20 times. In a later analysis, co-occurring TCRs were grouped with DBSCAN, and TCRdist sequence similarity was added when clustering was performed within HLA-allele-positive subsets. For co-occurrence clustering, repertoires with fewer than 30,000 or more than 120,000 public chains were excluded, along with four or five repertoires with anomalous nucleotide sharing. As stored in TCRdb, this immuneACCESS dataset retains in-frame rearrangements with V and J assigned. A fraction of the clones does not appear; measured against another copy, unresolved V genes explain less than half of the discrepancy, and the remainder lacks a known reason. From that table come the V and J calls and clone size; the DNA was used to work out D and trimming. The sample records 95,000 to 150,000 clones, about 81% of which are singletons. Together, the top ten hold 0.9% to 1.2% of the sample.

This receptor was obtained from a woman under 40 in good health and CMV-seronegative. Sequenced: PBMCs. Rearrangement joined TRBV7-8 to TRBJ2-5; 11 bases in the middle match TRBD2. This receptor carries the CDR3 CASSSRTGTSGLHQETQYF. The DNA sequence is given as TGTGCCAGCAGCTCGAGAACCGGGACTAGCGGCCTACACCAAGAGACCCAGTACTTC.